These 22 T cell receptor beta chains originate from one sample sequenced in a study of cytomegalovirus exposure and HLA in healthy donors. It was with 60 Vbeta and 13 Jbeta primers that the PCR ran. Profiled with immunoSEQ multiplex PCR; TCRdb holds only in-frame clones, not every one. The sample has 150,000 to 200,000 clones, 65% to 70% seen once. Sequences were obtained from PBMCs. The source of these receptors is a young man in good health and CMV-seropositive.

CDR3 coding DNA: TGTGCCAGCAGTTTATTGGGGTCGGGGACAGGGGGATCCTCCTACGAGCAGTACTTC. Protein: CASSLLGSGTGGSSYEQYF. The chain recombines TRBV28 with TRBJ2-7; 11 nucleotides match TRBD1. CDR1 and CDR2 (germline): MDHEN, SYDVKM. The CDR3 runs to 19 residues. After removal of 1 base from V and 0 bases from J, the junction contained 11 bases not matched to a gene.

In regard to this clone: Germline and junction disagree at one end, which may indicate a read error. The V call is TRBV7-9, the J call TRBJ1-1; 10 bases are shared with TRBD1. Germline assignment: CDR1 SEHNR and CDR2 FQNEAQ (reference sequence). The CDR3 is made up of 17 amino acids. The CDR3, as DNA: TGTTCCAGCAGTCTCGGGACAGGGGCCGTTGTGAACACTGAAGCTTTCTTT. Translation gives CSSSLGTGAVVNTEAFF.

The CDR3 nucleotides read TGTGCCAGTAGTTTGAGGGGGCCGAACACTGAAGCTTTCTTT. Translating it yields CASSLRGPNTEAFF. The chain has TRBV19 and TRBJ1-1; TRBD1 agrees at 7 bases. V was clipped by 5 bases and J by 1 base; unmatched bases: 4. This CDR3 has 14 residues. Germline assignment: CDR1 LNHDA and CDR2 SQIVND (reference sequence).

V and J are TRBV7-9 and TRBJ2-1; D gene uncertain. Trimming stripped 8 bases from V and 0 bases from J, with 11 bases between. Germline CDR1 and CDR2: SEHNR and FQNEAQ (reference sequence). The CDR3 sequence is 14 residues long. CDR3 bases: TGTGCCAGCCAAGCGTCAGCCTCCTACAATGAGCAGTTCTTC. Translated: CASQASASYNEQFF. Variable domain in full (rest from reference TRBV7-9 and TRBJ2-1): DTGVSQNPRHKITKRGQNVTFRCDPISEHNRLYWYRQTLGQGPEFLTYFQNEAQLEKSRLLSDRFSAERPKGSFSTLEIQRTEQGDSAMYLCASQASASYNEQFFGPGTRLTVL.

The gene calls are TRBV27 and TRBJ2-5; D perhaps matches TRBD2 (6 bases). Trimming removed 4 bases from V and 4 bases from J, with 13 bases in between. This CDR3 is 14 amino acids long. Germline-derived CDR1 and CDR2 are MNHEY and SMNVEV (reference sequence). CDR3 residues: CASSSGGARETQYF. The CDR3 DNA is TGTGCCAGCAGTTCCGGGGGAGCTAGAGAGACCCAGTACTTC.

This clone was seen a few times. The rearrangement uses TRBV10-3 and TRBJ1-1; a possible D gene is TRBD1 (6 bases). Germline V lookup: CDR1 ENHRY, CDR2 SYGVKD. V lost 3 bases and J lost 5, with 13 bases in between. There are 14 residues in the CDR3. This CDR3 is CAISDWGLRTEAFF. CDR3 nucleotides: TGTGCCATCAGTGACTGGGGGCTTCGAACTGAAGCTTTCTTT.

To note about this clone: Here the CDR3 omits its conserved ending phenylalanine or tryptophan, so a read error is the likely source. The V and J genes are TRBV11-2 and TRBJ2-7; no clear D gene. The CDR3 has 13 residues. V was cut by 3 bases and J by 2 bases, with 8 bases left in between. CDR1 is SGHAT and CDR2 is FQNNGV in the germline V gene. This chain's CDR3 is CASSFAAAYEQYL. For the CDR3, the DNA is TGTGCCAGCAGCTTCGCGGCAGCCTACGAGCAGTACCTC.

Only a few counts were recorded for this clone. The chain couples TRBV14 to TRBJ2-2, with 8 bases identical to TRBD2. V dropped 6 bases and J dropped 4; count of bases not matched to a gene: 10. Per germline, CDR1 SGHDN and CDR2 FVKESK. This CDR3 contains 16 residues. CDR3 sequence: CASSGLERESTGELFF. The DNA of the CDR3 is TGTGCCAGCAGTGGTTTGGAGCGGGAGAGCACCGGGGAGCTGTTTTTT.

This chain joins TRBV11-3 and TRBJ2-2; TRBD1 is a possible D gene (6 bases). Trimming removed 5 bases at V and 6 bases at J, with 13 bases between. CDR3 length: 14 amino acids. Germline V gives CDR1 SGHNT, CDR2 YENEEA. CDR3 sequence: CASSLTGMAGELFF. CDR3 DNA: TGTGCCAGCAGCCTTACAGGGATGGCCGGGGAGCTGTTTTTT.

The chain uses TRBV28 and TRBJ1-1, with 8 bases fitting TRBD1. CDR1 and CDR2 from the germline V gene are MDHEN and SYDVKM. The V gene end was trimmed by 3 bases and the J gene end by 4 bases; junction bases not matched to a gene: 10. This CDR3 spans 16 amino acids. In DNA, the CDR3 is TGTGCCAGCAGTTTTGGGCAGGGGGCTTGGGGCACTGAAGCTTTCTTT. The encoded protein is CASSFGQGAWGTEAFF.

For this clone: One junction end disagrees with the germline gene, perhaps due to a read error. V and J are TRBV4-1 and TRBJ1-1; no definite D call. Germline V CDR1 and CDR2: MGHRA, YSYEKL. CDR3 length: 17 amino acids. CDR3 in amino acids: CASTQFPVLAENTEAFF. The CDR3 DNA sequence: TGCGCCAGCACCCAATTCCCTGTTTTGGCGGAGAACACTGAAGCTTTCTTT.

This clone was seen a few times. The chain joins TRBV27 to TRBJ1-2; D is unresolved. Germline CDR1 MNHEY, CDR2 SMNVEV (reference sequence). CDR3 size: 13 residues. Deletions cut 4 bases from V and 8 bases from J, with 14 bases between. Here the CDR3 DNA reads TGTGCCAGCAGTTCGCCCCCAGGATCGGGCTACACCTTC. Amino acids: CASSSPPGSGYTF.

The chain uses TRBV19 and TRBJ1-1, with TRBD1 as a possible D gene (5 bases). V was trimmed by 8 bases and J by 2 bases, leaving 12 bases between them. The CDR3 spans 13 residues. Germline assignment: CDR1 LNHDA and CDR2 SQIVND (reference sequence). In DNA form, the CDR3 reads TGTGCCAGTGGCAGGGCTCTCAACACTGAAGCTTTCTTT. Encoded protein: CASGRALNTEAFF.

Points on this clone: One end of the junction does not line up with germline, which may come from a read error. The J gene is TRBJ2-7, the V gene TRBV11-3, with 8 bases matching TRBD1. This CDR3 is 15 amino acids long. Germline CDR1 is SGHNT and CDR2 is YENEEA. Here the CDR3 reads CASSLGQGPSYEQHF. The CDR3 bases are TGTGCCAGCAGCTTAGGACAGGGGCCCTCCTACGAGCAGCACTTC.

The chain is built from TRBV30 and TRBJ2-7; TRBD2 aligns across 12 bases. The J segment lost 0 bases and the V segment lost 4 bases, leaving 7 bases of the junction unmatched. The length of the CDR3 is 16 residues. Germline CDR1 reads GTSNPN; CDR2 reads SVGIG (reference sequence). CDR3: CAWTLAGGPSSYEQYF. Here the CDR3 DNA reads TGTGCCTGGACACTAGCGGGAGGCCCCAGCTCCTACGAGCAGTACTTC.

V and J are TRBV7-9 and TRBJ2-7; the match to TRBD1 covers 7 bases. Germline trimming cut 4 bases from V and 4 bases from J; bases unmatched to any gene: 7. The CDR3 is 14 amino acids. Per the germline V gene, CDR1 is SEHNR and CDR2 is FQNEAQ (reference sequence). CDR3 region: CASSSGTDVYEQYF. The CDR3 DNA sequence: TGTGCCAGCAGCTCCGGGACAGACGTTTACGAGCAGTACTTC.

The rearrangement links TRBV5-4 to TRBJ2-3, with 7 bases lining up with TRBD1. V shed 2 bases, J shed 1 base, and the junction held 1 base outside the gene matches. CDR1 is SGHNT and CDR2 is YYREEE in the germline V gene (reference sequence). CDR3 length: 14 amino acids. CDR3 residues: CASSFGQGTDTQYF. The CDR3 coding sequence is TGTGCCAGCAGCTTTGGACAGGGCACAGATACGCAGTATTTT.

This clone was counted between two and nine times. The J gene is TRBJ1-2, the V gene TRBV7-9, with 7 bases that match TRBD1. Germline V lookup: CDR1 SEHNR, CDR2 FQNEAQ (reference sequence). The CDR3 has 15 residues. V lost 5 bases and J lost 3; bases outside the gene matches: 9. The CDR3 spells CASSATGQRYYGYTF. The DNA for the CDR3 is TGTGCCAGCAGCGCTACGGGACAGCGGTACTATGGCTACACCTTC.

This chain connects TRBV5-1 to TRBJ1-5; 10 bases align to TRBD1. After removal of 0 bases from V and 5 bases from J, the junction contained 2 bases not matched to a gene. Germline V CDR1 and CDR2: SGHRS, YFSETQ. This CDR3 has 15 residues. CDR3 loop: CASSLGQGADQPQHF. Written as DNA, the CDR3 is TGCGCCAGCAGCTTGGGACAGGGGGCGGATCAGCCCCAGCATTTT.

The count of this clone is one. CDR3 nucleotide sequence: TGCAGCGTGGGACTAGCGGGAGGGCCAGGAGAGACCCAGTACTTC. It yields the protein CSVGLAGGPGETQYF. The genes are TRBV29-1 and TRBJ2-5; 16 bases match TRBD2. CDR1 is SQVTM, CDR2 ANQGSEA, per germline. V shed 6 bases and J 4 bases; nucleotides not matched to a gene: 5. The CDR3 has 15 amino acids.

This chain joins TRBV30 and TRBJ2-6; TRBD1 agrees at 9 bases. CDR1 is GTSNPN and CDR2 is SVGIG in the germline V gene (reference sequence). With V trimmed by 5 bases and J by 2 bases, 7 bases remained unmatched. The CDR3 extends over 16 amino acids. CDR3 loop: CAWEVGQGAGANVLTF. DNA for the CDR3: TGTGCCTGGGAAGTGGGACAGGGAGCTGGGGCCAACGTCCTGACTTTC.

The V gene is TRBV18, the J gene TRBJ2-3; 7 positions match TRBD1. This CDR3 is 15 amino acids long. Germline assignment: CDR1 KGHSH and CDR2 LQKENI. V gave up 2 bases and J gave up 4 bases; unmatched junction bases: 6. This CDR3 is CASSPVGQSSDTQYF. As DNA, the CDR3 is TGTGCCAGCTCACCAGTGGGACAGAGCTCAGATACGCAGTATTTT. The full variable domain, completed using reference TRBV18 and TRBJ2-3, is NAGVMQNPRHLVRRRGQEARLRCSPMKGHSHVYWYRQLPEEGLKFMVYLQKENIIDESGMPKERFSAEFPKEGPSILRIQQVVRGDSAAYFCASSPVGQSSDTQYFGPGTRLTVL.